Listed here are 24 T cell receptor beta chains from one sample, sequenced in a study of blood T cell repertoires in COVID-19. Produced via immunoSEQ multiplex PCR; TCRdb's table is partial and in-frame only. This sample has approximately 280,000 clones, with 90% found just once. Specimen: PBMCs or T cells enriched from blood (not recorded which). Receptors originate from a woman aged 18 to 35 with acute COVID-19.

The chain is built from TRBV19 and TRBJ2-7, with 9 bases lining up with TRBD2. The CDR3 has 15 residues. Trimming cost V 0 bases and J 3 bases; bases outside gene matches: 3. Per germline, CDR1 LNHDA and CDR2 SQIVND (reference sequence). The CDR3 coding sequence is TGTGCCAGTAGTATAGAACTAGCGGGTGACTACGAGCAGTACTTC. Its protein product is CASSIELAGDYEQYF.

The CDR3: CATSREDSYEQYF. In DNA, the CDR3 is TGTGCCACCAGCAGGGAGGACAGCTACGAGCAGTACTTC. The chain combines TRBV15 with TRBJ2-7; weak D call: TRBD1 (6 bases). Germline V gives CDR1 LNHNV, CDR2 YYDKDF (reference sequence). The CDR3 spans 13 residues. The V end was cut by 3 bases, the J end by 3 bases, with 9 bases between.

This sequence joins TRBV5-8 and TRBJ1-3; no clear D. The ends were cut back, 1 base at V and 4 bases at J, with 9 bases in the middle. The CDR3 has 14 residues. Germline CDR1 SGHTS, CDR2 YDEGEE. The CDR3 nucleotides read TGTGCCAGCAGCTTGCTTCCAGGAGGAAACACCATATATTTT. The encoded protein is CASSLLPGGNTIYF.

The CDR3 DNA is TGCGCCAGCAGAAGGAGCTCGGGACAGGTTAACAATGAGCAGTTCTTC. This gives the protein CASRRSSGQVNNEQFF. The chain links TRBV5-1 to TRBJ2-1; 8 bases agree with TRBD1. The CDR3 length is 16 residues. V lost 5 bases to trimming and J lost 5 bases; unmatched junction nucleotides: 12. CDR1 and CDR2 (germline): SGHRS, YFSETQ.

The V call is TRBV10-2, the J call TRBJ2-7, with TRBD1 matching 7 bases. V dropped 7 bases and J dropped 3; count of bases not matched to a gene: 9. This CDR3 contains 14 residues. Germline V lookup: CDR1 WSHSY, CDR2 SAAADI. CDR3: CASNRQGENYEQYF. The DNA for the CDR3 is TGCGCCAGCAACCGACAGGGCGAAAACTACGAGCAGTACTTC.

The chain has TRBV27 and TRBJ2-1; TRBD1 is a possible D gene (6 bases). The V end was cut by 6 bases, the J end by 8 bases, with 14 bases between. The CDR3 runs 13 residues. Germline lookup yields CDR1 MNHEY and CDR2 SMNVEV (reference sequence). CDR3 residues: CASRRTGYDEQFF. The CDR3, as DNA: TGTGCCAGCAGAAGAACAGGGTATGATGAGCAGTTCTTC.

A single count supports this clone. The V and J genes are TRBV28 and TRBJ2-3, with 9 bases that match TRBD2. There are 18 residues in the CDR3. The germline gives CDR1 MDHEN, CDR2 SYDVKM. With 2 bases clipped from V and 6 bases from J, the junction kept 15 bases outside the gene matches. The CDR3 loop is CASSLIMTSGPSRDTQYF. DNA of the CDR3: TGTGCCAGCAGTTTAATCATGACTAGCGGACCCTCGCGGGATACGCAGTATTTT.

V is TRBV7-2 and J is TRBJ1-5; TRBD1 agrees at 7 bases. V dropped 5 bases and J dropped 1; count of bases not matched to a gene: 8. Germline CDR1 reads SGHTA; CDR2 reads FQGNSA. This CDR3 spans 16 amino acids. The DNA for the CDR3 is TGTGCCAGCAGCAGTACCGGGACAGAGAGCAATCAGCCCCAGCATTTT. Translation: CASSSTGTESNQPQHF.

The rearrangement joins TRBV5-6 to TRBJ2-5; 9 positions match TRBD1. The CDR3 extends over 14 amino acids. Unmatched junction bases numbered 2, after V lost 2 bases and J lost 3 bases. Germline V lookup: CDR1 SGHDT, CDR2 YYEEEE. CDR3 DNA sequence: TGTGCCAGCAGCTTACAGGGGGCCGAAGAGACCCAGTACTTC. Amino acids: CASSLQGAEETQYF.

The CDR3 sequence: CASSLAGLPLEQYF. The DNA for the CDR3 is TGTGCCAGCAGTCTAGCGGGACTCCCCCTCGAGCAGTACTTC. This chain joins TRBV28 and TRBJ2-7, with 9 positions matching TRBD2. This CDR3 has 14 amino acids. V was pared by 5 bases and J by 6 bases, with 8 bases of the junction left unmatched. Germline V gives CDR1 MDHEN, CDR2 SYDVKM.

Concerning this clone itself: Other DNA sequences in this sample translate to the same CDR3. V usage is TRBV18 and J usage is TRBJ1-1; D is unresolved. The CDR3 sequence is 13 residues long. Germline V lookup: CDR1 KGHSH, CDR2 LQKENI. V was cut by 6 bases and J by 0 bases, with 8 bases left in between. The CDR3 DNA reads TGTGCCAGCTCGCCAGAGATGAACACTGAAGCTTTCTTT. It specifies CASSPEMNTEAFF.

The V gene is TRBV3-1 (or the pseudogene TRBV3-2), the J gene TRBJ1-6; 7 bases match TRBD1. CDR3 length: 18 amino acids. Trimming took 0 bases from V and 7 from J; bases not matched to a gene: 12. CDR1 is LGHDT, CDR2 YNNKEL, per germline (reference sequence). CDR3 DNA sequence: TGTGCCAGCAGCCAAGATATCGGCGGGGACAGAGTCAATTCACCCCTCCACTTT. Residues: CASSQDIGGDRVNSPLHF.

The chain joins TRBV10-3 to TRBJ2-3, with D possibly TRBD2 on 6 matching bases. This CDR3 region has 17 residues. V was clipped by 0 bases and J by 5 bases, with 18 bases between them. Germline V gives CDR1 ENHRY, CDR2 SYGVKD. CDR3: CAISESTQGLGLDTQYF. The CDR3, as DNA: TGTGCCATCAGTGAGTCGACCCAGGGTTTGGGACTAGATACGCAGTATTTT.

The CDR3 reads CASSLWEGTVNEKLFF. CDR3 in DNA: TGTGCCAGCAGTTTATGGGAAGGGACAGTTAATGAAAAACTGTTTTTT. The chain links TRBV28 to TRBJ1-4; 7 bases align to TRBD1. V was pared by 0 bases and J by 4 bases, with 5 bases of the junction left unmatched. The CDR3 runs 16 residues. CDR1 is MDHEN, CDR2 SYDVKM, per germline.

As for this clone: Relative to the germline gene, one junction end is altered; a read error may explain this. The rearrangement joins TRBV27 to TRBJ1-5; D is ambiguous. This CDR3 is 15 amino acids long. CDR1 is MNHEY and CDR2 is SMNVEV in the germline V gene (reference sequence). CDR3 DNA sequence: TGTGCCAGCAGTCTATCAGCGGATGGGATTCCGCCCCAGCATTTT. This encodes CASSLSADGIPPQHF.

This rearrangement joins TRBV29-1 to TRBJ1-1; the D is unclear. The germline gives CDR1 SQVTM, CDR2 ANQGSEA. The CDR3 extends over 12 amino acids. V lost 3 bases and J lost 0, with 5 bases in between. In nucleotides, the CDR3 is TGCAGCGTTGAGGCGGTGAACACTGAAGCTTTCTTT. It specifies CSVEAVNTEAFF. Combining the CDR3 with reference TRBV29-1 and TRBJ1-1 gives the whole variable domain SAVISQKPSRDICQRGTSLTIQCQVDSQVTMMFWYRQQPGQSLTLIATANQGSEATYESGFVIDKFPISRPNLTFSTLTVSNMSPEDSSIYLCSVEAVNTEAFFGQGTRLTVV.

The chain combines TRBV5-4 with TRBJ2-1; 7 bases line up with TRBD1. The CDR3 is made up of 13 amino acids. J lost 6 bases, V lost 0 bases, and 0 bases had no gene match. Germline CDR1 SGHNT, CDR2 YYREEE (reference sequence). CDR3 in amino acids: CASSLAGGNEQFF. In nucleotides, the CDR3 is TGTGCCAGCAGCTTGGCAGGGGGCAATGAGCAGTTCTTC.

This CDR3 is CASSQDLQGSMVAGELFF. For the CDR3, the DNA is TGCGCCAGCAGCCAAGATTTACAGGGGTCGATGGTCGCCGGGGAGCTGTTTTTT. This chain links TRBV4-3 with TRBJ2-2, with 7 bases that match TRBD1. V shed 0 bases and J 6 bases; nucleotides not matched to a gene: 13. The CDR3 runs to 18 residues. The germline gives CDR1 LGHNA, CDR2 YSLEER.

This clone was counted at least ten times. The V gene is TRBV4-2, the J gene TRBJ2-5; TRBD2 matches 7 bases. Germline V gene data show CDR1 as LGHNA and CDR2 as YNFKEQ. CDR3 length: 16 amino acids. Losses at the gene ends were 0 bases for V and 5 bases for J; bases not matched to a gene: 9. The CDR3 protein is CASSQDLAEGRETQYF. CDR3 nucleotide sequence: TGTGCCAGCAGCCAAGATCTAGCGGAGGGGAGGGAGACCCAGTACTTC.

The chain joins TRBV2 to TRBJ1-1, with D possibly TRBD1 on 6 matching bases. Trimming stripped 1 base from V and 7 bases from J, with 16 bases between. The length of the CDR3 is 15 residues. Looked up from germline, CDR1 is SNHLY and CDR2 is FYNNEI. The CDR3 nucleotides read TGTGCCAGCAGTGAAGGTCAGGCCGACAGGAATGAAGCTTTCTTT. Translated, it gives CASSEGQADRNEAFF. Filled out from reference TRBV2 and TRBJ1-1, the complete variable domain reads EPEVTQTPSHQVTQMGQEVILRCVPISNHLYFYWYRQILGQKVEFLVSFYNNEISEKSEIFDDQFSVERPDGSNFTLKIRSTKLEDSAMYFCASSEGQADRNEAFFGQGTRLTVV.

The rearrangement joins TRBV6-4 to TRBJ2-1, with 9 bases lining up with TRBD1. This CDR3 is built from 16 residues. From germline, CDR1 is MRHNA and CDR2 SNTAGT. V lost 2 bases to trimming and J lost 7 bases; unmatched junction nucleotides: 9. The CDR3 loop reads CASSDLYGTGLNEQFF. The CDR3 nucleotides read TGTGCCAGCAGTGACCTTTATGGGACAGGGTTAAATGAGCAGTTCTTC.

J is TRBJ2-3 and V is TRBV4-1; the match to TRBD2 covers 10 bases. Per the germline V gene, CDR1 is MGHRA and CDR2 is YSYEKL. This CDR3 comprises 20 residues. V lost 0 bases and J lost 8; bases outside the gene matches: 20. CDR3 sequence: CASSQDLRGAGGPGYGTQYF. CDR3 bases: TGCGCCAGCAGCCAAGACCTGCGGGGAGCGGGAGGGCCCGGTTATGGTACGCAGTATTTT.

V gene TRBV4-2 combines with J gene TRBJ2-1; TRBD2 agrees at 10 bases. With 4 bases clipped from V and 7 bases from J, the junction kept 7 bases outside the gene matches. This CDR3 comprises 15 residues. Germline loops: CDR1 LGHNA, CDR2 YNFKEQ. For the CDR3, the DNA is TGTGCCAGCAGCCGCGGACTAGCGGAGTGGAATGAGCAGTTCTTC. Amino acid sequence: CASSRGLAEWNEQFF.

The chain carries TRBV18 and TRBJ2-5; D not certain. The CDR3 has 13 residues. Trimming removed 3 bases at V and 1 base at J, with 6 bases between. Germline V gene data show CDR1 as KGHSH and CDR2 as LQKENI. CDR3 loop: CASSPTLQETQYF. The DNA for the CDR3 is TGTGCCAGCTCACCGACACTCCAAGAGACCCAGTACTTC.